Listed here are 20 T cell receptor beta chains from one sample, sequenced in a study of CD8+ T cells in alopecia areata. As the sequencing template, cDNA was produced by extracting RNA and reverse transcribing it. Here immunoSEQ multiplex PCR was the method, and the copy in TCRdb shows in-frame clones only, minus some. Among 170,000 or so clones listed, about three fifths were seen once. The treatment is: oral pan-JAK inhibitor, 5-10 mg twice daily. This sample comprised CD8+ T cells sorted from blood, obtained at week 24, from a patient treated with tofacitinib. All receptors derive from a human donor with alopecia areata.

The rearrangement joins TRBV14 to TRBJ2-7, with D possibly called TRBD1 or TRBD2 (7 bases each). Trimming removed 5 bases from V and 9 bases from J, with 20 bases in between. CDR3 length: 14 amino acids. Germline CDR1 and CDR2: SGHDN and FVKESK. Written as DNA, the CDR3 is TGTGCCAGCAGCTCGACAGGGATCCGCGGGGGGCAGTACTTC. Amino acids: CASSSTGIRGGQYF. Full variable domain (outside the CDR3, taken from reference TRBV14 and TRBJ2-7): EAGVTQFPSHSVIEKGQTVTLRCDPISGHDNLYWYRRVMGKEIKFLLHFVKESKQDESGMPNNRFLAERTGGTYSTLKVQPAELEDSGVYFCASSSTGIRGGQYFGPGTRLTVT.

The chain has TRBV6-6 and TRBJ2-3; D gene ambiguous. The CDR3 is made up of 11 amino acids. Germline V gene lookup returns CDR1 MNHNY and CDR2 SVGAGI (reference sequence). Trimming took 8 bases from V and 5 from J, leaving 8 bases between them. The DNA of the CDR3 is TGTGCCAGCCTTTGGAGAGATACGCAGTATTTT. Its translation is CASLWRDTQYF.

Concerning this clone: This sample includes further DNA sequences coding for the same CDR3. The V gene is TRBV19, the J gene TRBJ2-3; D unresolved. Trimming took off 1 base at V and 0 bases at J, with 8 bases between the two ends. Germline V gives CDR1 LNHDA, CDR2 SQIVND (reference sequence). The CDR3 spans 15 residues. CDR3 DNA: TGTGCCAGTAGTATAGCGGGTCGCAGCACAGATACGCAGTATTTT. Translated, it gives CASSIAGRSTDTQYF.

The CDR3 bases are TGTGCCACCAGCAGCCGGGACAATACCTACAATGAGCAGTTCTTC. This gives the protein CATSSRDNTYNEQFF. The rearrangement joins TRBV15 to TRBJ2-1, with a tentative D call TRBD1 (6 bases). There are 15 residues in the CDR3. Germline V gene lookup returns CDR1 LNHNV and CDR2 YYDKDF (reference sequence). V shed 3 bases and J shed 2 bases, with 11 bases lying between them. The entire variable domain, with the rest obtained from reference TRBV15 and TRBJ2-1, is as follows: DAMVIQNPRYQVTQFGKPVTLSCSQTLNHNVMYWYQQKSSQAPKLLFHYYDKDFNNEADTPDNFQSRRPNTSFCFLDIRSPGLGDTAMYLCATSSRDNTYNEQFFGPGTRLTVL.

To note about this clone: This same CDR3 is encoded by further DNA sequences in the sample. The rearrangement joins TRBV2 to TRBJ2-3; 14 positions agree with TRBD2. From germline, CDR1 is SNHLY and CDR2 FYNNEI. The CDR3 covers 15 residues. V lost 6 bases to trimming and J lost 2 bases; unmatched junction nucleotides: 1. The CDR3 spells CASRGLAGVTDTQYF. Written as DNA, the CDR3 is TGTGCCAGCAGGGGACTAGCGGGGGTCACAGATACGCAGTATTTT.

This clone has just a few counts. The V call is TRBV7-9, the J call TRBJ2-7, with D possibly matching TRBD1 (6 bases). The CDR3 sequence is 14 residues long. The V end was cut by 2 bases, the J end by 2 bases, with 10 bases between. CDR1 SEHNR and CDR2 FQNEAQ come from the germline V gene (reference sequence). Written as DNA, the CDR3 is TGTGCCAGCAGCTTAAGGGGGTCAGCCTACGAGCAGTACTTC. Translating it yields CASSLRGSAYEQYF.

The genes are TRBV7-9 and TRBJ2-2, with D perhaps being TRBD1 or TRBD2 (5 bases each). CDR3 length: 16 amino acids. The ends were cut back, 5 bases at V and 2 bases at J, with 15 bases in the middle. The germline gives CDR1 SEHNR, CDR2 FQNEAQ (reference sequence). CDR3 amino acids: CASSQDRDRNTGELFF. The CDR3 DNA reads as TGTGCCAGCAGCCAAGACCGGGACCGAAACACCGGGGAGCTGTTTTTT.

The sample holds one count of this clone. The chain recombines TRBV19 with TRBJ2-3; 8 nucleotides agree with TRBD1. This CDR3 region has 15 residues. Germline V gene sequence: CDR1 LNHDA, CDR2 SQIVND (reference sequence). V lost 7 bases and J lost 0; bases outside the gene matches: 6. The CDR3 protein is CASTSGGRSTDTQYF. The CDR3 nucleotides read TGTGCCAGTACCTCAGGGGGCCGCAGCACAGATACGCAGTATTTT.

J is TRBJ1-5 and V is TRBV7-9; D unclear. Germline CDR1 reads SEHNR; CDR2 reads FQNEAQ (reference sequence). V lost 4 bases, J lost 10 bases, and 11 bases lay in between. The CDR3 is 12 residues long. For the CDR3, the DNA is TGTGCCAGCAGCTCGCGGGAGGATCCCCAGCATTTT. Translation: CASSSREDPQHF.

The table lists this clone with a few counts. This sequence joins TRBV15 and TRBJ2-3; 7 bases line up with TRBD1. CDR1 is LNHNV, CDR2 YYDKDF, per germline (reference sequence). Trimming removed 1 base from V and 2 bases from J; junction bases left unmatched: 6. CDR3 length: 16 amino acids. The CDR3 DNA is TGTGCCACCAGCAGAGCCAGGGGGTCAAACACAGATACGCAGTATTTT. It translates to CATSRARGSNTDTQYF.

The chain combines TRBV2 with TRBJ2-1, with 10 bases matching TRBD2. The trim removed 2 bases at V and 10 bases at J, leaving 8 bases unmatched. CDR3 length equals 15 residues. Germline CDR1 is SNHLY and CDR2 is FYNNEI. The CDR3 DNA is TGTGCCAGCAGTGAATGGAGCGGGGGGGCCGAAGAGCAGTTCTTC. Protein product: CASSEWSGGAEEQFF.

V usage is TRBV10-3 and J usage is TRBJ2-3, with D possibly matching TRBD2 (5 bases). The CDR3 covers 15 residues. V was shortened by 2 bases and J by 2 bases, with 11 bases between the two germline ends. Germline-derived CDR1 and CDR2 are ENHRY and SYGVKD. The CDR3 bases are TGTGCCATCAGTGAGCCCCCGGGGTACACAGATACGCAGTATTTT. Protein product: CAISEPPGYTDTQYF.

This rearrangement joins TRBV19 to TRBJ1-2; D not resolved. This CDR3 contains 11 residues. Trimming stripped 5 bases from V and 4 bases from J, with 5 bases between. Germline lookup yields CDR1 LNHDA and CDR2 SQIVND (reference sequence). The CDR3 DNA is TGTGCCAGTAGTGGCATCTATGGCTACACCTTC. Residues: CASSGIYGYTF.

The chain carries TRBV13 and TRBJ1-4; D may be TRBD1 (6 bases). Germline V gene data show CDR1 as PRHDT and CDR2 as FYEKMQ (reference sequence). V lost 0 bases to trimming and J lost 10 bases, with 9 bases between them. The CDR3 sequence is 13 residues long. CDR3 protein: CASSLGEGGKLFF. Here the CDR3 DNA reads TGTGCCAGCAGCTTAGGCGAAGGGGGAAAACTGTTTTTT.

CDR3 region: CASSPIMDSYEQYF. The CDR3 bases are TGTGCCAGCAGCCCAATAATGGACAGCTACGAGCAGTACTTC. This chain uses TRBV7-9 with TRBJ2-7, with D possibly TRBD1 on 6 matching bases. The CDR3 is made up of 14 amino acids. Trimming removed 5 bases from V and 3 bases from J, with 14 bases in between. CDR1 and CDR2 from the germline V gene are SEHNR and FQNEAQ (reference sequence).

DNA of the CDR3: TGTGCCAGCAGTCCACGGGACAGGGAGGTCGGGGAGCTGTTTTTT. As protein: CASSPRDREVGELFF. J is TRBJ2-2 and V is TRBV27; 9 bases match TRBD1. The V and J ends lost 5 bases and 7 bases, in that order; junction bases with no gene match: 8. Looked up from germline, CDR1 is MNHEY and CDR2 is SMNVEV (reference sequence). This CDR3 has 15 amino acids.

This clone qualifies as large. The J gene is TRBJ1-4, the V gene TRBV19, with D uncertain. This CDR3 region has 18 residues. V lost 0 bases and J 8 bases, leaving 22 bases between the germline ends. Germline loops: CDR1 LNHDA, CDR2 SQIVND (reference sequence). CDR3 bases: TGTGCCAGTAGTATAGATTTTGTCCCCCTGGTCTTCTGGGAAAAACTGTTTTTT. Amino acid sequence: CASSIDFVPLVFWEKLFF.

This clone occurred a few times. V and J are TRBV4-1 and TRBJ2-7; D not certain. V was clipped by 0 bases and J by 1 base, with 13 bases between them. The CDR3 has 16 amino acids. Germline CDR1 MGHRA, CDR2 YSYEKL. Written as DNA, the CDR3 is TGCGCCAGCAGCCAAGATAGACCGGACGGATCCTACGAGCAGTACTTC. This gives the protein CASSQDRPDGSYEQYF.

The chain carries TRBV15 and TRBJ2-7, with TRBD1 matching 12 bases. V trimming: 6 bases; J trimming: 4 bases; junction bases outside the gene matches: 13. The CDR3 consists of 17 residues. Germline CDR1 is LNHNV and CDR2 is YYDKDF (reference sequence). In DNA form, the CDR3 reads TGTGCCACCAGAAGCAGCATAGGGACAGGGGGCAGGTACGAGCAGTACTTC. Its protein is CATRSSIGTGGRYEQYF. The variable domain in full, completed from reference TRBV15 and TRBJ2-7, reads DAMVIQNPRYQVTQFGKPVTLSCSQTLNHNVMYWYQQKSSQAPKLLFHYYDKDFNNEADTPDNFQSRRPNTSFCFLDIRSPGLGDTAMYLCATRSSIGTGGRYEQYFGPGTRLTVT.

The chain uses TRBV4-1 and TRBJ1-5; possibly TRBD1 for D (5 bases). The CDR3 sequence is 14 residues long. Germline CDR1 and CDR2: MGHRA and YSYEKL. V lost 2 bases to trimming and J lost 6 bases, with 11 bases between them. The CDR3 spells CASSQPQGGQPQHF. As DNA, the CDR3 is TGCGCCAGCAGCCAACCTCAGGGCGGTCAGCCCCAGCATTTT.